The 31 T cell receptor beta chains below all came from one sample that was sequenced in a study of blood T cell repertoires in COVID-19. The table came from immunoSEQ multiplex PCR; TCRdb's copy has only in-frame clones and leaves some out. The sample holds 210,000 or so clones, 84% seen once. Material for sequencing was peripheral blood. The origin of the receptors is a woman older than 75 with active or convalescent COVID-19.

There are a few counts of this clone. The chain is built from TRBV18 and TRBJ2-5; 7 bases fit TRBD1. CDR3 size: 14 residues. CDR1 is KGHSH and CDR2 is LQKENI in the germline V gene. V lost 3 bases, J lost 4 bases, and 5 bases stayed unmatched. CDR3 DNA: TGTGCCAGCTCACCCCCGACAGGGCGAGAGACCCAGTACTTC. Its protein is CASSPPTGRETQYF.

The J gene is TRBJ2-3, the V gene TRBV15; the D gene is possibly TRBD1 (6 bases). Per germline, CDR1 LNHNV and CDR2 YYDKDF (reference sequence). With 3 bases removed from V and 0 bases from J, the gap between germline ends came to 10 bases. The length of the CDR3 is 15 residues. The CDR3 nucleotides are TGTGCCACCAGCAGGGGGGCCGGAAGCACAGATACGCAGTATTTT. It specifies CATSRGAGSTDTQYF.

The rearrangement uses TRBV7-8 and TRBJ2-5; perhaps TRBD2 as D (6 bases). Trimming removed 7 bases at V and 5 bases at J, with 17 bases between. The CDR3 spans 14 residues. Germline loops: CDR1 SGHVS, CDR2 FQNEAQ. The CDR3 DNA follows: TGTGCCAGCAAGGAGAGGAGGGATCGGGAGACCCAGTACTTC. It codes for CASKERRDRETQYF.

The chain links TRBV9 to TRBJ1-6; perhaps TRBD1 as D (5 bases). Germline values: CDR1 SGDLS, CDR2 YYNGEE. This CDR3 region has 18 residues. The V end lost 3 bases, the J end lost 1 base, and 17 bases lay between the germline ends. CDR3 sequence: CASSASSGGPSYNSPLHF. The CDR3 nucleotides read TGTGCCAGCAGCGCATCTTCCGGGGGACCGTCCTATAATTCACCCCTCCACTTT. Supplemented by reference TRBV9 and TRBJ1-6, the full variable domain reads DSGVTQTPKHLITATGQRVTLRCSPRSGDLSVYWYQQSLDQGLQFLIQYYNGEERAKGNILERFSAQQFPDLHSELNLSSLELGDSALYFCASSASSGGPSYNSPLHFGNGTRLTVT.

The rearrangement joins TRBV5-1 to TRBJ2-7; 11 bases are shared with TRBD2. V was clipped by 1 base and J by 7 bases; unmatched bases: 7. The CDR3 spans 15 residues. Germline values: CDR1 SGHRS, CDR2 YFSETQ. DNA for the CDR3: TGCGCCAGCAGCTTGTTCCTAGCGGGAGGCGGGGAGCAGTACTTC. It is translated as CASSLFLAGGGEQYF.

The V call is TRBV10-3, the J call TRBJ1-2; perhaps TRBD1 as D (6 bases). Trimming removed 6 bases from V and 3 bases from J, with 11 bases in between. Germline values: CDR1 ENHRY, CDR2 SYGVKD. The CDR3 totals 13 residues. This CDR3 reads CAIRLGGDYGYTF. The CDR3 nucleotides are TGTGCCATCAGATTAGGGGGAGACTATGGCTACACCTTC.

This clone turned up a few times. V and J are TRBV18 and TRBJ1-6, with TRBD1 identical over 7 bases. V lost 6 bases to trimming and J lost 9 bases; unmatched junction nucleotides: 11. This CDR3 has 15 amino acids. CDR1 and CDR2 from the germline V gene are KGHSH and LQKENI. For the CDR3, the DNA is TGTGCCAGCTCCCCAGTTGGGACAGTTCGTTCACCCCTCCACTTT. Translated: CASSPVGTVRSPLHF.

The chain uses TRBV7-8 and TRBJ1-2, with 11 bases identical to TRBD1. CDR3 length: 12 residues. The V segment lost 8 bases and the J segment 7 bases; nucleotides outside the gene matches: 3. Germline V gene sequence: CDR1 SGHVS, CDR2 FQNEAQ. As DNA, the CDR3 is TGTGCCAGCCAGGACAGGGGGCTTGGCTACACCTTC. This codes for CASQDRGLGYTF.

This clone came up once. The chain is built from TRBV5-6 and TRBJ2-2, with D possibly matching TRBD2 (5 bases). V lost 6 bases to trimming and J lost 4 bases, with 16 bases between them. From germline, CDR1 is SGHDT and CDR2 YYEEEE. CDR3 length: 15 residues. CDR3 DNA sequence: TGTGCCAGCAAACTTTGGGGAGTAATCACCGGGGAGCTGTTTTTT. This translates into CASKLWGVITGELFF.

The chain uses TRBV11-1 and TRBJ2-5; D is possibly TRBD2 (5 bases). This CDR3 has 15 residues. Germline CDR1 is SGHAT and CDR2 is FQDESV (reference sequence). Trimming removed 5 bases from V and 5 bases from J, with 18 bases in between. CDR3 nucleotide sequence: TGTGCCAGCAGCCAGAAGATCGGGGAGCTGGAGACCCAGTACTTC. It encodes CASSQKIGELETQYF.

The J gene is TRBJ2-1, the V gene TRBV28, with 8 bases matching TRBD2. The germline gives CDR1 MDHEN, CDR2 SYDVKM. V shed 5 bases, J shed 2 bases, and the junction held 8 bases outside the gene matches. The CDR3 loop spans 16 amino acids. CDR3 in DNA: TGTGCCAGCAGTGCGTTGTCGGGGGGGCCCTACAATGAGCAGTTCTTC. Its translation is CASSALSGGPYNEQFF.

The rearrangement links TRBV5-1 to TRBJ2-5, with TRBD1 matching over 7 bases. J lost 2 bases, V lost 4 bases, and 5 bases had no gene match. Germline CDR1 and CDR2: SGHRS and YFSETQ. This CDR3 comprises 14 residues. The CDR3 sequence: CASSPGTVQETQYF. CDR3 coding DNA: TGCGCCAGCAGCCCCGGGACAGTTCAAGAGACCCAGTACTTC.

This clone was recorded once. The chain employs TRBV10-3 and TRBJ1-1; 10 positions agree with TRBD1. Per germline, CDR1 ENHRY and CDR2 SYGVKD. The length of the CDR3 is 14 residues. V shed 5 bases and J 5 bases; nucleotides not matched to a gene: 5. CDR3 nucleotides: TGTGCCATCAGTAGACAGGGGGCGCGTACTGAAGCTTTCTTT. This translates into CAISRQGARTEAFF.

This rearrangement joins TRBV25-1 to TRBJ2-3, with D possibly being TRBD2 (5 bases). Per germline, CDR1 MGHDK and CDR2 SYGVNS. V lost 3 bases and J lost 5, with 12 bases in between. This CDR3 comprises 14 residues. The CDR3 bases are TGTGCCAGCAGTGAGAGAGCCGAGGGAGATACGCAGTATTTT. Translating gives CASSERAEGDTQYF.

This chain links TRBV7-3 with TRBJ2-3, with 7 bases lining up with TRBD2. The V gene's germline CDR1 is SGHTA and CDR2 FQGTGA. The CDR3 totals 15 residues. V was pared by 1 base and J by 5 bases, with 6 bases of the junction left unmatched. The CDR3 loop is CASSLMAGAGDTQYF. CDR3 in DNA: TGTGCCAGCAGCTTAATGGCGGGAGCGGGAGATACGCAGTATTTT.

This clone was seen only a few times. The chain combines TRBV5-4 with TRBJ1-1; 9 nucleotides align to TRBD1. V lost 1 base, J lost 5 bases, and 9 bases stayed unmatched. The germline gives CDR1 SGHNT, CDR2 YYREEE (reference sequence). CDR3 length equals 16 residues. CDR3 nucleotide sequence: TGTGCCAGCAGCTTGAGACCGGGACAGGGCCATACTGAAGCTTTCTTT. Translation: CASSLRPGQGHTEAFF.

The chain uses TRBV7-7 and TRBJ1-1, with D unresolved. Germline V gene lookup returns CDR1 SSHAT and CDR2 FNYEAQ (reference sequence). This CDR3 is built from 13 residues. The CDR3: CASGPGVGTEAFF. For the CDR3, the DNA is TGTGCTAGCGGTCCCGGGGTTGGGACTGAAGCTTTCTTT.

The CDR3 protein is CASSLEMRTKNIQYF. The CDR3, as DNA: TGTGCCAGCAGCTTAGAGATGCGGACCAAAAACATTCAGTACTTC. The V call is TRBV7-2, the J call TRBJ2-4; D ambiguous. The CDR3 totals 15 residues. Germline V lookup: CDR1 SGHTA, CDR2 FQGNSA. V lost 1 base, J lost 2 bases, and 9 bases lay in between. Full variable domain (outside the CDR3, taken from reference TRBV7-2 and TRBJ2-4): GAGVSQSPSNKVTEKGKDVELRCDPISGHTALYWYRQSLGQGLEFLIYFQGNSAPDKSGLPSDRFSAERTGGSVSTLTIQRTQQEDSAVYLCASSLEMRTKNIQYFGAGTRLSVL.

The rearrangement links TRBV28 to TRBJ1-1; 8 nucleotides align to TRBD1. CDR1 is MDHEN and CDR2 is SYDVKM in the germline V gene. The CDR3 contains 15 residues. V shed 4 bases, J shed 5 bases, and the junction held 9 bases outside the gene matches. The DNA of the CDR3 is TGTGCCAGCAGTTACGGACAGGGCCAGTGGACTGAAGCTTTCTTT. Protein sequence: CASSYGQGQWTEAFF.

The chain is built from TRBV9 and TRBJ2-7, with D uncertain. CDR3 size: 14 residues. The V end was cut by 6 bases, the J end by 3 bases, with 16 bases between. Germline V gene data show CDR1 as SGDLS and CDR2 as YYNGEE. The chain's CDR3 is CASTPAPPGYEQYF. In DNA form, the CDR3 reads TGTGCCAGCACTCCCGCGCCCCCGGGCTACGAGCAGTACTTC.

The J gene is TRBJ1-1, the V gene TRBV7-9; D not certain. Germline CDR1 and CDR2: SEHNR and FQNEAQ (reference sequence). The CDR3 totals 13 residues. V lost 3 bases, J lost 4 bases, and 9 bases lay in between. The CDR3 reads CASSFAQSTEAFF. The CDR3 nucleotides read TGTGCCAGCAGCTTCGCCCAGTCCACTGAAGCTTTCTTT.

DNA for the CDR3: TGCGCCAGCAGCGTACAGGGGCCCACTGAAGCTTTCTTT. It encodes CASSVQGPTEAFF. The chain combines TRBV5-1 with TRBJ1-1, with 7 bases aligning to TRBD1. This CDR3 contains 13 residues. The V and J ends lost 4 bases and 4 bases, in that order; junction bases with no gene match: 4. Germline V gene data show CDR1 as SGHRS and CDR2 as YFSETQ. The variable domain in full, completed from reference TRBV5-1 and TRBJ1-1, reads KAGVTQTPRYLIKTRGQQVTLSCSPISGHRSVSWYQQTPGQGLQFLFEYFSETQRNKGNFPGRFSGRQFSNSRSEMNVSTLELGDSALYLCASSVQGPTEAFFGQGTRLTVV.

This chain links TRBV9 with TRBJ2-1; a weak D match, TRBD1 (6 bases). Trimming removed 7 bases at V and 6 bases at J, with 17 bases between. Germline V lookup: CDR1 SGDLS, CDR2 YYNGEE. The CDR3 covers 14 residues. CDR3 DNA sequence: TGTGCCAGCGTACCAGGCATGGGGGCCAATGAGCAGTTCTTC. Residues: CASVPGMGANEQFF.

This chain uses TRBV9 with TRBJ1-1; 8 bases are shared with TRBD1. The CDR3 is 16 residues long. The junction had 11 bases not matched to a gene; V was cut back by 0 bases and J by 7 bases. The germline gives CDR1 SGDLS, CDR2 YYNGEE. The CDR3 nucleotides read TGTGCCAGCAGCGTAGCTGGACAGGGACCAGAGAGTGAAGCTTTCTTT. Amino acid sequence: CASSVAGQGPESEAFF.

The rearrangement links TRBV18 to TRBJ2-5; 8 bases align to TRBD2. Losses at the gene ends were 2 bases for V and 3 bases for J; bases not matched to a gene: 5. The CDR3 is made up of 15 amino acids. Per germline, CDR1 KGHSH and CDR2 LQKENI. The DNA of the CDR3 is TGTGCCAGCTCACCAACTAGCGGAACTAAAGAGACCCAGTACTTC. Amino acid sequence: CASSPTSGTKETQYF.

The CDR3 spells CASSFGGLEGNTIYF. The CDR3, as DNA: TGTGCCAGCAGCTTCGGAGGACTAGAAGGAAACACCATATATTTT. The chain employs TRBV7-2 and TRBJ1-3; no clear D gene. Trimming left V 3 bases short and J 4 bases short, with 13 bases between. The CDR3 has 15 amino acids. CDR1 and CDR2 from the germline V gene are SGHTA and FQGNSA.

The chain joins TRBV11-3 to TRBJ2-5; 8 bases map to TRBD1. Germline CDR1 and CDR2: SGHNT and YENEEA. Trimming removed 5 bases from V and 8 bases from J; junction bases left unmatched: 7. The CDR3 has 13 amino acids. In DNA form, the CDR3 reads TGTGCCAGCAGCACCAACGGACAGGGAACCCAGTACTTC. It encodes CASSTNGQGTQYF.

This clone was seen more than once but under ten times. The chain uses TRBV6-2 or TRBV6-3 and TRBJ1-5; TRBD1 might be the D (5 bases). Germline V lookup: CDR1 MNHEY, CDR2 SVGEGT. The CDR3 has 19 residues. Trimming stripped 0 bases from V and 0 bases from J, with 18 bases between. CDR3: CASSYSRRGGFPSNQPQHF. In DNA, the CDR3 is TGTGCCAGCAGTTACTCGAGGCGTGGGGGGTTCCCTAGCAATCAGCCCCAGCATTTT.

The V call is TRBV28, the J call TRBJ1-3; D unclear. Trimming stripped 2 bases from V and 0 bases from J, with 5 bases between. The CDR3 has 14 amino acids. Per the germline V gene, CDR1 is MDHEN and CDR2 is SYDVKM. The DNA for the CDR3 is TGTGCCAGCAGTTTAGCACTCTCTGGAAACACCATATATTTT. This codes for CASSLALSGNTIYF.

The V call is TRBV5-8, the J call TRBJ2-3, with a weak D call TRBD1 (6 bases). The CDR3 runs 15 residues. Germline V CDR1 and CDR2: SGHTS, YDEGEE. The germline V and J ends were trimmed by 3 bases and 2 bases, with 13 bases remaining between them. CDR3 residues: CASSWYRDNTDTQYF. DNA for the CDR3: TGTGCCAGCAGCTGGTACCGGGACAACACAGATACGCAGTATTTT.

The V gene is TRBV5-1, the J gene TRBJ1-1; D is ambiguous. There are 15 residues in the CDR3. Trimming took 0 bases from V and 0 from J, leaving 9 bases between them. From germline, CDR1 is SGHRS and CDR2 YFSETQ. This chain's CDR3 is CASSLGHRVNTEAFF. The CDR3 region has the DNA TGCGCCAGCAGCTTGGGGCACAGAGTGAACACTGAAGCTTTCTTT.